The 28 T cell receptor beta chains reported below all come from one sample, sequenced in a study of T cells in Graves' hyperthyroidism and ophthalmopathy. RNA transcripts were the template for amplifying TCR beta CDR3 regions. Initially, a first-round RT-PCR of the TCR CDR3 employed the HTBI primer set. TCRdb analysed the multiplex PCR reads with MiXCR anew, one entry per CDR3 protein. The sample includes under 70,000 distinct CDR3 sequences, around 50% of them seen just once. The sample consisted of blood. These receptors were obtained from an older woman with Graves' ophthalmopathy.

The V and J genes are TRBV6-4 and TRBJ2-1; 11 bases fit TRBD2. The length of the CDR3 is 15 residues. V dropped 5 bases and J dropped 3; count of bases not matched to a gene: 3. In germline, CDR1 is MRHNA, CDR2 SNTAGT. CDR3: CASSLLAGDYNEQFF. The CDR3 nucleotides are TGTGCCAGCAGTCTACTAGCGGGAGACTACAATGAGCAGTTCTTC.

This clonotype has at least ten counts. The rearrangement links TRBV19 to TRBJ1-4, with D uncertain. Germline CDR1 reads LNHDA; CDR2 reads SQIVND (reference sequence). Trimming shortened V by 9 bases and J by 0 bases, and 17 bases separated the two germline ends. CDR3 length equals 16 residues. CDR3 DNA sequence: TGTGCCAGGCACCTGGACCCTCGTGCAACTAATGAAAAACTGTTTTTT. Translated: CARHLDPRATNEKLFF.

This clonotype was recorded at least ten times. The chain carries TRBV6-2 or TRBV6-3 and TRBJ2-7; D gene ambiguous. The V gene's germline CDR1 is MNHEY and CDR2 SVGEGT. The CDR3 runs to 11 residues. The germline V and J ends were trimmed by 4 bases and 3 bases, with 4 bases remaining between them. In nucleotides, the CDR3 is TGTGCCAGCAGTTCTAACTACGAGCAGTACTTC. Translated, it gives CASSSNYEQYF.

V and J are TRBV6-1 and TRBJ2-7; the D call may be TRBD1 or TRBD2 (5 bases each). There are 16 residues in the CDR3. V gave up 7 bases and J gave up 0 bases, with 19 bases separating them. Germline-derived CDR1 and CDR2 are MNHNS and SASEGT. CDR3 sequence: CASTRFTTGGSYEQYF. In DNA, the CDR3 is TGTGCCAGCACTCGGTTCACCACTGGGGGCTCCTACGAGCAGTACTTC.

The V gene is TRBV9, the J gene TRBJ2-1; D possibly corresponds to TRBD1 (6 bases). V gave up 0 bases and J gave up 8 bases, with 15 bases separating them. Per the germline V gene, CDR1 is SGDLS and CDR2 is YYNGEE. CDR3 size: 15 residues. The CDR3 here is CASSVVEGVIDEQFF. CDR3 nucleotide sequence: TGTGCCAGCAGCGTAGTTGAGGGGGTTATCGATGAGCAGTTCTTC.

This clonotype was recorded many times. The genes are TRBV12-3 or TRBV12-4 and TRBJ1-2; 7 bases agree with TRBD1. Trimming cost V 6 bases and J 8 bases; bases outside gene matches: 12. CDR3 length equals 14 residues. The CDR3 is CASSRRQGSEGYTF. The CDR3 DNA is TGTGCCAGCAGCCGCAGACAGGGATCGGAGGGCTACACCTTC.

A note on this clonotype: At one end the junction does not follow the germline gene, possibly because of a read error. The chain joins TRBV14 to TRBJ2-7; TRBD1 is a possible D gene (7 bases). The CDR3 runs to 18 residues. CDR1 SGHDN and CDR2 FVKESK come from the germline V gene. CDR3 nucleotides: TGTGCCAGCAGCCAAGATCGCATCGGGCAGGGGGGACCCTACGAGCAGCACTTC. It codes for CASSQDRIGQGGPYEQHF.

This clonotype appeared a few times. The rearrangement uses TRBV19 and TRBJ1-2; D is undetermined. This CDR3 spans 14 amino acids. V was shortened by 7 bases and J by 5 bases, with 17 bases between the two germline ends. Germline CDR1 reads LNHDA; CDR2 reads SQIVND (reference sequence). The CDR3 region is CASKPRQRPYGYTF. Here the CDR3 DNA reads TGTGCCAGTAAGCCTCGGCAGCGCCCTTATGGCTACACCTTC. Together with reference TRBV19 and TRBJ1-2, the CDR3 gives the full variable domain: DGGITQSPKYLFRKEGQNVTLSCEQNLNHDAMYWYRQDPGQGLRLIYYSQIVNDFQKGDIAEGYSVSREKKESFPLTVTSAQKNPTAFYLCASKPRQRPYGYTFGSGTRLTVV.

In regard to this clonotype: The junction shows a germline mismatch at one end, possibly a read error. The chain joins TRBV20-1 to TRBJ1-1; a possible D gene is TRBD1 (5 bases). This CDR3 has 12 amino acids. Germline lookup yields CDR1 DFQATT and CDR2 SNEGSKA (reference sequence). In DNA, the CDR3 is TGCAGTGCTAGAGATTTGGACACGGAAGCTTTCTTT. Its protein product is CSARDLDTEAFF.

The CDR3 here is CSAREGVRGRTHNEQFF. CDR3 bases: TGCAGTGCTAGAGAAGGGGTCAGGGGGCGAACACACAATGAGCAGTTCTTC. The chain couples TRBV20-1 to TRBJ2-1; 8 nucleotides align to TRBD1. The CDR3 is made up of 17 amino acids. With 0 bases clipped from V and 5 bases from J, the junction kept 12 bases outside the gene matches. The germline V gene encodes CDR1 DFQATT and CDR2 SNEGSKA (reference sequence).

V and J are TRBV12-3 or TRBV12-4 and TRBJ1-5; D is ambiguous. The V end was cut by 1 base, the J end by 2 bases, with 9 bases between. The CDR3 is 15 amino acids. DNA for the CDR3: TGTGCCAGCAGTTTAGAGGGAGTGCGCAATCAGCCCCAGCATTTT. Translating it yields CASSLEGVRNQPQHF.

The chain is built from TRBV20-1 and TRBJ1-6, with TRBD1 matching 7 bases. The CDR3 is 15 residues long. Germline CDR1 is DFQATT and CDR2 is SNEGSKA (reference sequence). Unmatched junction bases numbered 12, after V lost 6 bases and J lost 7 bases. CDR3 sequence reads: CSAPRGDSLNSPLHF. DNA for the CDR3: TGCAGTGCACCGCGAGGGGACAGTTTGAATTCACCCCTCCACTTT.

With respect to this clonotype: The CDR3 does not end in the conserved phenylalanine or tryptophan, so this is likely a read error. The V and J genes are TRBV12-3 or TRBV12-4 and TRBJ2-1; D uncertain. There are 13 residues in the CDR3. In DNA form, the CDR3 reads TGTGCCAGCAGTCCTTTTGGCAGCAATGGGCAGTTCTGC. Protein: CASSPFGSNGQFC.

This clonotype was counted at least ten times. J is TRBJ1-3 and V is TRBV6-5; the D is unclear. The germline V gene encodes CDR1 MNHEY and CDR2 SVGAGI. V shed 4 bases and J shed 8 bases, with 15 bases lying between them. This CDR3 is 14 amino acids long. Written as DNA, the CDR3 is TGTGCCAGCAGTTGGGGAGTTGGGTCGGACACCATATATTTT. It yields the protein CASSWGVGSDTIYF.

This clonotype was observed many times. The chain joins TRBV7-2 to TRBJ2-1; 14 bases map to TRBD2. The CDR3 has 21 amino acids. With V trimmed by 5 bases and J by 3 bases, 18 bases remained unmatched. Germline assignment: CDR1 SGHTA and CDR2 FQGNSA. CDR3 in DNA: TGTGCCAGCAGCCGAAATTCCCCCCGACTAGCGGGAGGGCCGATCTACAATGAGCAGTTCTTC. Its translation is CASSRNSPRLAGGPIYNEQFF.

The chain recombines TRBV20-1 with TRBJ2-3, with 8 bases fitting TRBD1. Matching the DNA end better, TRBJ1-5 makes the J call doubtful. Germline V CDR1 and CDR2: DFQATT, SNEGSKA (reference sequence). The length of the CDR3 is 19 residues. The CDR3 reads CSARDLQGAAPGDADTQHF. CDR3 in DNA: TGCAGTGCTAGAGATCTGCAGGGGGCGGCTCCTGGAGATGCAGATACGCAGCATTTT.

The CDR3 protein is CASSQVRGRTQHF. CDR3 bases: TGTGCCAGCAGCCAGGTACGCGGGAGGACCCAGCATTTT. The J gene is TRBJ1-5, the V gene TRBV14; no clear D. Germline V gene lookup returns CDR1 SGHDN and CDR2 FVKESK. Trimming pared 3 bases from V and 11 bases from J, leaving 14 bases between. This CDR3 is 13 amino acids long.

This clonotype occurred many times. The rearrangement uses TRBV7-7 and TRBJ2-6; D is undetermined. The CDR3 has 15 amino acids. In germline, CDR1 is SSHAT, CDR2 FNYEAQ (reference sequence). Trimming took 8 bases from V and 0 from J, leaving 11 bases between them. The CDR3 DNA reads as TGTGCCAGCGGCCAACATCCCTCTGGGGCCAACGTCCTGACTTTC. Its translation: CASGQHPSGANVLTF.

This clonotype is labeled medium-sized. The CDR3 nucleotides read TGCAGTGCCCACGAACCGTCACAGGGGATTGATTCACCCCTCCACTTT. Residues: CSAHEPSQGIDSPLHF. The J gene is TRBJ1-6, the V gene TRBV20-1; 7 bases align to TRBD1. The CDR3 is 16 residues long. J was trimmed by 8 bases and V by 6 bases; bases with no gene match: 16. The germline gives CDR1 DFQATT, CDR2 SNEGSKA (reference sequence).

This sequence joins TRBV19 and TRBJ1-5; D may be TRBD1 (6 bases). Germline lookup yields CDR1 LNHDA and CDR2 SQIVND (reference sequence). CDR3 length equals 13 residues. Trimming removed 9 bases from V and 5 bases from J, with 14 bases in between. CDR3 DNA: TGTGCCAGCCAGGGAGGGGGGGATCAGCCCCAGCATTTT. As protein: CASQGGGDQPQHF.

This clonotype was detected ten times or more. The chain couples TRBV7-9 to TRBJ2-6; 9 nucleotides agree with TRBD1. The V and J ends lost 3 bases and 2 bases, in that order; junction bases with no gene match: 5. CDR3 length equals 17 residues. The germline V gene encodes CDR1 SEHNR and CDR2 FQNEAQ (reference sequence). CDR3 sequence: CASSLQNRGPGANVLTF. In DNA form, the CDR3 reads TGTGCCAGCAGCTTGCAGAACAGGGGGCCTGGGGCCAACGTCCTGACTTTC.

In its sample, this clonotype was seen many times. This chain connects TRBV14 to TRBJ2-7, with D maybe TRBD1 (6 bases). Trimming took 0 bases from V and 4 from J, leaving 13 bases between them. This CDR3 is 15 amino acids long. The germline V gene encodes CDR1 SGHDN and CDR2 FVKESK. CDR3 region: CASSQDWGPKYEQYF. The CDR3 DNA reads TGTGCCAGCAGCCAAGATTGGGGGCCTAAGTACGAGCAGTACTTC.

This clonotype was counted between two and nine times. The DNA of the CDR3 is TGTGCCAGCAGTGGGATGTACGAGCAGTACTTC. This encodes CASSGMYEQYF. The chain links TRBV2 to TRBJ2-7; D not resolved. The CDR3 loop spans 11 amino acids. CDR1 and CDR2 (germline): SNHLY, FYNNEI. V was clipped by 4 bases and J by 4 bases, with 5 bases between them.

The rearrangement joins TRBV20-1 to TRBJ2-5; 8 nucleotides align to TRBD2. This CDR3 is 15 amino acids long. Per the germline V gene, CDR1 is DFQATT and CDR2 is SNEGSKA (reference sequence). The V segment lost 1 base and the J segment 5 bases; nucleotides outside the gene matches: 9. The CDR3 sequence is CSARGAFSGVETQYF. The CDR3 DNA sequence: TGCAGTGCTAGAGGGGCCTTTAGCGGGGTGGAGACCCAGTACTTC.

This clonotype occurred once. The chain has TRBV7-2 and TRBJ2-5; 11 bases map to TRBD2. CDR3 length: 15 amino acids. V lost 3 bases and J lost 7; bases outside the gene matches: 7. Germline V CDR1 and CDR2: SGHTA, FQGNSA. The CDR3 bases are TGTGCCAGCAGCTTCAATAGCGGGAGGGCTGGGACCCAGTACTTC. Amino acid sequence: CASSFNSGRAGTQYF.

This clonotype was recorded at least ten times. The V and J genes are TRBV7-6 and TRBJ2-5; D is perhaps TRBD1 or TRBD2 (5 bases each). The CDR3 extends over 16 amino acids. Per germline, CDR1 SGHVS and CDR2 FNYEAQ. Trimming stripped 3 bases from V and 3 bases from J, with 17 bases between. CDR3 sequence: CASSLGTGTEEETQYF. For the CDR3, the DNA is TGTGCCAGCAGCTTGGGGACCGGGACGGAGGAAGAGACCCAGTACTTC. Based on the CDR3 plus reference TRBV7-6 and TRBJ2-5, the full variable domain is GAGVSQSPRYKVTKRGQDVALRCDPISGHVSLYWYRQALGQGPEFLTYFNYEAQQDKSGLPNDRFSAERPEGSISTLTIQRTEQRDSAMYRCASSLGTGTEEETQYFGPGTRLLVL.

In its sample, this clonotype was seen a few times. One end of the junction does not line up with germline, which may come from a read error. The J gene is TRBJ1-4, the V gene TRBV20-1, with TRBD1 identical over 7 bases. There are 9 residues in the CDR3. Looked up from germline, CDR1 is DFQATT and CDR2 is SNEGSKA (reference sequence). The CDR3, as DNA: TGCAGTGAGCGCCCACAGGGGTATTTT. It is translated as CSERPQGYF.

This chain links TRBV7-2 with TRBJ2-1; 12 bases map to TRBD2. The CDR3 spans 16 residues. V was pared by 2 bases and J by 9 bases, with 8 bases of the junction left unmatched. Looked up from germline, CDR1 is SGHTA and CDR2 is FQGNSA. The CDR3 loop reads CASSLLQGGLAGEQFF. The CDR3 nucleotides are TGTGCCAGCAGCTTACTACAGGGGGGACTAGCGGGTGAGCAGTTCTTC.